This T cell receptor beta chain stems from a study of CD8+CD57+ T cells in acquired aplastic anemia. The overall study: The sorted CD4+ and CD8+ cells yielded an average approximately 3 ug of DNA. About 11 million reads, on average, were obtained for CD4+ cells from healthy donors. Study observations and caveats: Sharing between patients and controls was observed for twenty-nine CD8+ CDR3 sequences.

The CDR3 has 13 residues. The V end lost 5 bases, the J end lost 2 bases, and 10 bases lay between the germline ends. Profiling of TCR beta VDJ combinations and CDR3 sequences used genomic DNA as template. TCRdb recomputed calls from the reads with MiXCR, one row per CDR3 protein. Among roughly 58,000 distinct CDR3 sequences listed, 55% were seen once. This clonotype came up many times. As yet, its antigen is unknown. The clonotype comes from a human donor in good health, serving as a control. J is TRBJ2-7 and V is TRBV12-3 or TRBV12-4; unclear D gene. Sequencing was carried out using sorted CD4+, CD8+, or CD8+CD57+ T cells (not recorded which) from PBMCs. DNA for the CDR3: TGTGCCAGCAGTAACAGCCCTACCTACGAGCAGTACTTC. Translation: CASSNSPTYEQYF.